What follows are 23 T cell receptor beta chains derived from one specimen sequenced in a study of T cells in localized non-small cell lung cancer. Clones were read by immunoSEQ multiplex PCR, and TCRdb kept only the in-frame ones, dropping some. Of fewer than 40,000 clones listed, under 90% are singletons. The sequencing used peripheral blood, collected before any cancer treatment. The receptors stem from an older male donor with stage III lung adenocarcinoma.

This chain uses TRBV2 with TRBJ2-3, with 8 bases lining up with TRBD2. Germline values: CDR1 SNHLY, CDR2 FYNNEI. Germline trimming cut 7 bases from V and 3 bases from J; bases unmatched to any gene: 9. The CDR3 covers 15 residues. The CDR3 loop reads CASTSIAGITDTQYF. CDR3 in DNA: TGTGCCAGCACAAGTATAGCGGGGATAACAGATACGCAGTATTTT.

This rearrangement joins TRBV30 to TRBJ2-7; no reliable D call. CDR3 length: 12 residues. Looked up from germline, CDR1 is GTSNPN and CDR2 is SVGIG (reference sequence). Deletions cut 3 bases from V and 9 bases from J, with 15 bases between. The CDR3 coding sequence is TGTGCCTGGAGACCCCCGGCACAGACGCAGTACTTC. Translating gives CAWRPPAQTQYF.

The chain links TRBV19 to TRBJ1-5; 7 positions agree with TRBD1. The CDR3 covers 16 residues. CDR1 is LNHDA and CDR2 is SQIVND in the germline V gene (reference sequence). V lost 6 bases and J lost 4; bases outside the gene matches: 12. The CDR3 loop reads CASRIDRVMSNQPQHF. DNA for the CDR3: TGTGCCAGTAGGATTGACAGGGTAATGAGTAATCAGCCCCAGCATTTT.

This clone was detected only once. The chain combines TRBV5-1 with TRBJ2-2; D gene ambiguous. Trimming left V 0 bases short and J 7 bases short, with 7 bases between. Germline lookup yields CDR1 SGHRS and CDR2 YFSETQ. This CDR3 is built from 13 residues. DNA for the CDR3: TGCGCCAGCAGCTTGGTGCAGATCGGGGAGCTGTTTTTT. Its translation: CASSLVQIGELFF.

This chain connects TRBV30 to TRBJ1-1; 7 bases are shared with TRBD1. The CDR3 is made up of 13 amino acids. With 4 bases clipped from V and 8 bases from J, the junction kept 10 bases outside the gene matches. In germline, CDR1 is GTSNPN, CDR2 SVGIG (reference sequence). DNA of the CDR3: TGTGCCTGGAACCTACAGGGGAGCGGAGAAGCTTTCTTT. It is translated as CAWNLQGSGEAFF.

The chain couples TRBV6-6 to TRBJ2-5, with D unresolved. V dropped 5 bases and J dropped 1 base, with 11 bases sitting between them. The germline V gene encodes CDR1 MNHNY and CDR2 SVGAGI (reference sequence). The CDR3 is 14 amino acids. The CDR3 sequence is CASSLSGSQETQYF. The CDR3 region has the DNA TGTGCCAGCAGTCTCAGTGGCAGCCAAGAGACCCAGTACTTC.

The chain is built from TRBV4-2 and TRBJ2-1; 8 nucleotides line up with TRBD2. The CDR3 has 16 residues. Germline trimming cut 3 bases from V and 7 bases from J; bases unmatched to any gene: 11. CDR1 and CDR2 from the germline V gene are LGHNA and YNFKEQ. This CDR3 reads CASSHRRTSRLNEQFF. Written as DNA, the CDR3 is TGTGCCAGCAGCCATCGTCGGACTAGCAGATTAAATGAGCAGTTCTTC.

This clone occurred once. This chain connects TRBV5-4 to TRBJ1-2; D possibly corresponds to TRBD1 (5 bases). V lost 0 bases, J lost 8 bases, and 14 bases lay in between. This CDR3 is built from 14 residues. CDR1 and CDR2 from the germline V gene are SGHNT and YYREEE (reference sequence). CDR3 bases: TGTGCCAGCAGCTTGGCGACGGGGGGGTTCGGCTACACCTTC. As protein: CASSLATGGFGYTF.

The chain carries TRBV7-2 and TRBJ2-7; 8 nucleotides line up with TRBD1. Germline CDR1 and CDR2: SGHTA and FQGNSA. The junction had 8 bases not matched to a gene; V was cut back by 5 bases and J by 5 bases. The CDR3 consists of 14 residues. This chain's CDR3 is CASSPRTGNDEQYF. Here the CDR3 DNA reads TGTGCCAGCAGCCCCCGGACAGGGAACGACGAGCAGTACTTC. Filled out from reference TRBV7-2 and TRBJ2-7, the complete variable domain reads GAGVSQSPSNKVTEKGKDVELRCDPISGHTALYWYRQSLGQGLEFLIYFQGNSAPDKSGLPSDRFSAERTGGSVSTLTIQRTQQEDSAVYLCASSPRTGNDEQYFGPGTRLTVT.

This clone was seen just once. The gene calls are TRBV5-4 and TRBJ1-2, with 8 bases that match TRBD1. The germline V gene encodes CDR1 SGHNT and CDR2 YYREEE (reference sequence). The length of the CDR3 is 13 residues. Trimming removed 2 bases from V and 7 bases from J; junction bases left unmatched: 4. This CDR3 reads CASSFQGAGGYTF. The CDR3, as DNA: TGTGCCAGCAGCTTCCAGGGGGCGGGTGGCTACACCTTC. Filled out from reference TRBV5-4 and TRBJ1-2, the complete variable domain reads ETGVTQSPTHLIKTRGQQVTLRCSSQSGHNTVSWYQQALGQGPQFIFQYYREEENGRGNFPPRFSGLQFPNYSSELNVNALELDDSALYLCASSFQGAGGYTFGSGTRLTVV.

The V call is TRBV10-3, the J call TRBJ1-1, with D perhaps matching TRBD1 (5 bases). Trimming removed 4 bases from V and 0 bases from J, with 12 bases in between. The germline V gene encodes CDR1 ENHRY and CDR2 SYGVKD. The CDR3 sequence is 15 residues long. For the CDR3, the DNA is TGTGCCATCAGTGGTGATAAGGGGCTGAACACTGAAGCTTTCTTT. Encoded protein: CAISGDKGLNTEAFF.

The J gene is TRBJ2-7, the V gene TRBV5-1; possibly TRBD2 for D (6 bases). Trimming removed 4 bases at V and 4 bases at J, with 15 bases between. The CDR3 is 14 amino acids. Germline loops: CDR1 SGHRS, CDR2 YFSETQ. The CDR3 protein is CASSPRPGEYEQYF. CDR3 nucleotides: TGCGCCAGCAGCCCTCGTCCGGGGGAGTACGAGCAGTACTTC.

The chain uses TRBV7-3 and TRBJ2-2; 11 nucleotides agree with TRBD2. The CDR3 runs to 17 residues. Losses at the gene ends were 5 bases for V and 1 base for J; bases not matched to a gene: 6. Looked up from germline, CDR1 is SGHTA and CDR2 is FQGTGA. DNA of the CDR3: TGTGCCAGCAGCCTATTAGGGACTAGCGGGAACACCGGGGAGCTGTTTTTT. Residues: CASSLLGTSGNTGELFF.

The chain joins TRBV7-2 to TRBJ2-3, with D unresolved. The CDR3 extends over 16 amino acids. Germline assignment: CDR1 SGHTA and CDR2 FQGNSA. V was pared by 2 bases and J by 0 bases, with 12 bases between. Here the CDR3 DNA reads TGTGCCAGCAGCTTAAATACGGCTTCTAGCACAGATACGCAGTATTTT. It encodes CASSLNTASSTDTQYF.

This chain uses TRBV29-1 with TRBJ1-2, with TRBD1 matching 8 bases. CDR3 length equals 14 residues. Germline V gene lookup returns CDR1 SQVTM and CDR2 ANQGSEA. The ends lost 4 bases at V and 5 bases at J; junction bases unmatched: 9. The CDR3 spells CSVATSGQGYGYTF. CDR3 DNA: TGCAGCGTTGCTACCAGCGGACAGGGATATGGCTACACCTTC.

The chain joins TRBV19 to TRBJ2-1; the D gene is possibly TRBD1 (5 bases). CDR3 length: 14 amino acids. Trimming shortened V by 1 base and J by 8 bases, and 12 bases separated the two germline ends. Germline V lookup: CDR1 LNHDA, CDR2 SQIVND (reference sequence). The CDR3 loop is CASSIGGASHEQFF. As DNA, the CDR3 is TGTGCCAGTAGTATAGGGGGCGCGTCTCATGAGCAGTTCTTC.

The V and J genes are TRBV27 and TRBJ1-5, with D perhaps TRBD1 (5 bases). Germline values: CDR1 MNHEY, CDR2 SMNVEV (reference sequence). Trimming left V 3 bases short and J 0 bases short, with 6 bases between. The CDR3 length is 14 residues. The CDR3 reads CASSFQGSNQPQHF. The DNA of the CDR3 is TGTGCCAGCAGTTTCCAGGGTAGCAATCAGCCCCAGCATTTT.

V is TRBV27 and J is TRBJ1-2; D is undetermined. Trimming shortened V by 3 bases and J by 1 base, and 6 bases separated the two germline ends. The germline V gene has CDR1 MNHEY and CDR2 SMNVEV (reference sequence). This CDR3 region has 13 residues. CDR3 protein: CASSFSNNYGYTF. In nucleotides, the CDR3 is TGTGCCAGCAGTTTCAGCAATAACTATGGCTACACCTTC.

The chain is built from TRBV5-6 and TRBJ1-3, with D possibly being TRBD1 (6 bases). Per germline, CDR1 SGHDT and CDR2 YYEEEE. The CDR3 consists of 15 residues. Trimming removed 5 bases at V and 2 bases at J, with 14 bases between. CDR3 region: CASSYRTVTGNTIYF. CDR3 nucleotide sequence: TGTGCCAGCAGTTATAGGACAGTTACTGGAAACACCATATATTTT. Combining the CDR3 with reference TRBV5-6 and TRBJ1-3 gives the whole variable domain DAGVTQSPTHLIKTRGQQVTLRCSPKSGHDTVSWYQQALGQGPQFIFQYYEEEERQRGNFPDRFSGHQFPNYSSELNVNALLLGDSALYLCASSYRTVTGNTIYFGEGSWLTVV.

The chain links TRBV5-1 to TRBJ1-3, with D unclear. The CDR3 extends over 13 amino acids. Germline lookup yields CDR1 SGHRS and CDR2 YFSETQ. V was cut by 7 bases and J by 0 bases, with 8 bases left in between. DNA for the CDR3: TGCGCCAGCCGCAGCGTCTCTGGAAACACCATATATTTT. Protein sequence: CASRSVSGNTIYF.

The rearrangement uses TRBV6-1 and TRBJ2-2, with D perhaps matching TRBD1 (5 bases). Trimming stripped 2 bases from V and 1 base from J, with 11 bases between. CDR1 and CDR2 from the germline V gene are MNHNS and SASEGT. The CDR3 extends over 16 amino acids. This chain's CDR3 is CASSEMGGQNTGELFF. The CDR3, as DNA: TGTGCCAGCAGTGAAATGGGTGGACAGAACACCGGGGAGCTGTTTTTT.

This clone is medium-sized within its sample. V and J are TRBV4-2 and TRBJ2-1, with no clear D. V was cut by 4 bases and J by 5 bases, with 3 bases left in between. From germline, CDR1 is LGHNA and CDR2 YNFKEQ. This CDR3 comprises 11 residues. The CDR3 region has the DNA TGTGCCAGCAGCCTCAACAATGAGCAGTTCTTC. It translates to CASSLNNEQFF.

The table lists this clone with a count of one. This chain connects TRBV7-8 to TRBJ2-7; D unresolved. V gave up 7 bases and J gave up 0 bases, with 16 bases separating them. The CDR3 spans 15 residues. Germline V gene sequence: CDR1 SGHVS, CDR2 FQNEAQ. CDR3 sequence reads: CASNDAPLGSYEQYF. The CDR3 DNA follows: TGTGCCAGCAACGATGCCCCCCTGGGCTCCTACGAGCAGTACTTC.